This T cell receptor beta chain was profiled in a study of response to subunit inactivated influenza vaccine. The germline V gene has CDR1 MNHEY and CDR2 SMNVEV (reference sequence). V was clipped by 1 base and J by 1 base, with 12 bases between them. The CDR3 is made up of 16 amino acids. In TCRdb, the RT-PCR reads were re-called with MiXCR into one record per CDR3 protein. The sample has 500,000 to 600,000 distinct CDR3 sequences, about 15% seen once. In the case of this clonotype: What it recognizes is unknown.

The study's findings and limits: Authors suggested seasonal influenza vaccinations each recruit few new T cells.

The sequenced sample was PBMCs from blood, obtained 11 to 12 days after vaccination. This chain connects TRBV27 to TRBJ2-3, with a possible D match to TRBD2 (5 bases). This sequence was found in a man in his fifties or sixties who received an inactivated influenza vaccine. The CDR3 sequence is CASSLLASRGTDTQYF. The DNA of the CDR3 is TGTGCCAGCAGTTTATTGGCTAGCAGAGGCACAGATACGCAGTATTTT.